This paragraph reports one T cell receptor (beta chain). This record belongs to a study of siplizumab effects on memory and regulatory T cells. The CDR3 totals 18 residues. Germline assignment: CDR1 SGHNT and CDR2 YYREEE (reference sequence). The germline V and J ends were trimmed by 4 bases and 6 bases, with 26 bases remaining between them. Sequenced by immunoSEQ multiplex PCR; TCRdb stores in-frame clones only, minus some. Of 90,000 to 130,000 clones detected, more than 90% appear once; the ten largest clones hold 1.3%. The clonotype was recovered from a human donor in good health. Sequencing was performed on CD4+ T cells sorted from blood. This rearrangement joins TRBV5-4 to TRBJ1-5, with D maybe TRBD1 (6 bases). CDR3 bases: TGTGCCAGCAGCCCACAATGGACAAGCGGGGGCGTCAGTCAGCCCCAGCATTTT. It codes for CASSPQWTSGGVSQPQHF.